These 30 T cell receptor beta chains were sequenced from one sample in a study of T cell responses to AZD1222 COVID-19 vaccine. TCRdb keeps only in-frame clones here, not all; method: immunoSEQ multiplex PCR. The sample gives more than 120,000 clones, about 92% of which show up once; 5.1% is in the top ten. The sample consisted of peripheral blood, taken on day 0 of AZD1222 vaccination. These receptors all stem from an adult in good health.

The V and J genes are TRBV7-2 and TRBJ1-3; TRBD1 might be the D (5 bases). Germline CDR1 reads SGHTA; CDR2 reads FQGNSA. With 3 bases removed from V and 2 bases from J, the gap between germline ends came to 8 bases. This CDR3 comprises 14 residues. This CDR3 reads CASSFWGAGNTIYF. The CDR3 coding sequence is TGTGCCAGCAGCTTTTGGGGCGCTGGAAACACCATATATTTT.

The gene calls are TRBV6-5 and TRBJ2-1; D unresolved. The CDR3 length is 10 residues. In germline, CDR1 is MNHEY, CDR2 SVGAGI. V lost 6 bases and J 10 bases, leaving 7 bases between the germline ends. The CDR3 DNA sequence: TGTGCCAGCAGGGCCGCGGAGCAGTTCTTC. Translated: CASRAAEQFF.

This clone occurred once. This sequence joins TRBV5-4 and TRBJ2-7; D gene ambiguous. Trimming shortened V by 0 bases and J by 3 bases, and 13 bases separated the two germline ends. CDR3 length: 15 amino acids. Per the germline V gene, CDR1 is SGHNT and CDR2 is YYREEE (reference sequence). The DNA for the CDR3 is TGTGCCAGCAGCTTGGCCCTCGGCAGCCGCTACGAGCAGTACTTC. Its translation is CASSLALGSRYEQYF.

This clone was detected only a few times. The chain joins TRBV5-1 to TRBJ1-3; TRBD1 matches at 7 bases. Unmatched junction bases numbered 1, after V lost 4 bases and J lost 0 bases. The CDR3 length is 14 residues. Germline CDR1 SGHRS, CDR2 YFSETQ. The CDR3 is CASSRDSSGNTIYF. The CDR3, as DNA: TGCGCCAGCAGCCGGGACAGCTCTGGAAACACCATATATTTT. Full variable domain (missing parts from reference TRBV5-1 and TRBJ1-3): KAGVTQTPRYLIKTRGQQVTLSCSPISGHRSVSWYQQTPGQGLQFLFEYFSETQRNKGNFPGRFSGRQFSNSRSEMNVSTLELGDSALYLCASSRDSSGNTIYFGEGSWLTVV.

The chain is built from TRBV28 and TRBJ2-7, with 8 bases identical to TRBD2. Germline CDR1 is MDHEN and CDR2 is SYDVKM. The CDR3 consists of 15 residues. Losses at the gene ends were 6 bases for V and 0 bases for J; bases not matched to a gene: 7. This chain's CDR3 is CASSPTLADSYEQYF. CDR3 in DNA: TGTGCCAGCAGCCCGACACTAGCGGACTCCTACGAGCAGTACTTC.

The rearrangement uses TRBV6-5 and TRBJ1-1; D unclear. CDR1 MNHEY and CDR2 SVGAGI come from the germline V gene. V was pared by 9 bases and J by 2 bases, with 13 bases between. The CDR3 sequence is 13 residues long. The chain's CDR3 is CASRRQLNTEAFF. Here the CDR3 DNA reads TGTGCCAGTAGGAGGCAACTTAACACTGAAGCTTTCTTT.

The CDR3 bases are TGTGCCAGCAGCTCGACTATAGGTAGCTCCTACGAGCAGTACTTC. This gives the protein CASSSTIGSSYEQYF. V and J are TRBV7-2 and TRBJ2-7, with a tentative D call TRBD2 (5 bases). Trimming shortened V by 4 bases and J by 0 bases, and 13 bases separated the two germline ends. The CDR3 runs 15 residues. CDR1 is SGHTA, CDR2 FQGNSA, per germline.

Written as DNA, the CDR3 is TGTGCCAGCAGTCCCCCCGACAGGGGAGGTGGCTACACCTTC. It yields the protein CASSPPDRGGGYTF. This chain links TRBV28 with TRBJ1-2; the match to TRBD1 covers 8 bases. J was trimmed by 7 bases and V by 5 bases; bases with no gene match: 9. The CDR3 loop spans 14 amino acids. The germline CDR1 and CDR2 sequences are MDHEN and SYDVKM.

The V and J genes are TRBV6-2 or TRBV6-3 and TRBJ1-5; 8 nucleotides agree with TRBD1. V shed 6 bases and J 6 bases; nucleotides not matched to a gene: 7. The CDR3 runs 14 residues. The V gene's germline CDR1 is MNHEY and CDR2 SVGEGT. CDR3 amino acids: CASSRDRGTQPQHF. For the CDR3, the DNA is TGTGCCAGCAGCCGCGACAGGGGTACTCAGCCCCAGCATTTT.

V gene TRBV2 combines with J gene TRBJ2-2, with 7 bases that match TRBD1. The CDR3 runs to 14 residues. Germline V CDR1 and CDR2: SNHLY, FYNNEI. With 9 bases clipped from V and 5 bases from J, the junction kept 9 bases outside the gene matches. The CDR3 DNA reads TGTGCCAGTCTAGGGCCAGGGGGAACCGGGGAGCTGTTTTTT. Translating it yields CASLGPGGTGELFF.

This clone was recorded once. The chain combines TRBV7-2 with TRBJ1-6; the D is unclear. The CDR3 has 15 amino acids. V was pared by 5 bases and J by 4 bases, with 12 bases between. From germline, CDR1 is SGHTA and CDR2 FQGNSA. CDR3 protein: CASSPRGSYNSPLHF. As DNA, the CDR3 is TGTGCCAGCAGCCCCCGGGGATCATATAATTCACCCCTCCACTTT. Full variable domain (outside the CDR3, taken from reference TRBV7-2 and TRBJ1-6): GAGVSQSPSNKVTEKGKDVELRCDPISGHTALYWYRQSLGQGLEFLIYFQGNSAPDKSGLPSDRFSAERTGGSVSTLTIQRTQQEDSAVYLCASSPRGSYNSPLHFGNGTRLTVT.

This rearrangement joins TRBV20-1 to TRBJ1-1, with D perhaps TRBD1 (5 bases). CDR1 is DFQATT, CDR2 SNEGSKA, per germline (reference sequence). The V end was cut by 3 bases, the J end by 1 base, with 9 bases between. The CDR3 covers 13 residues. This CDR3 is CSASLTGNTEAFF. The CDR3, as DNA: TGCAGTGCTAGTCTAACAGGGAACACTGAAGCTTTCTTT.

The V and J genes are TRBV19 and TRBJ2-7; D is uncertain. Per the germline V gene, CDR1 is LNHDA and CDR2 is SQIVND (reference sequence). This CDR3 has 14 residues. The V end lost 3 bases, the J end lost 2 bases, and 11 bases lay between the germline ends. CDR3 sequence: CASSIQAVPYEQYF. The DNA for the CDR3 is TGTGCCAGTAGTATTCAGGCAGTTCCCTACGAGCAGTACTTC.

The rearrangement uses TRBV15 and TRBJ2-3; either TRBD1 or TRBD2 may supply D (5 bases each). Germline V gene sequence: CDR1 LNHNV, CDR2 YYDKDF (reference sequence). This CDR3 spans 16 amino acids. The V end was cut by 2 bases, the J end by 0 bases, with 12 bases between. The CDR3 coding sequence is TGTGCCACCAGCAGACCTGGGGGACGGAGCACAGATACGCAGTATTTT. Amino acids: CATSRPGGRSTDTQYF.

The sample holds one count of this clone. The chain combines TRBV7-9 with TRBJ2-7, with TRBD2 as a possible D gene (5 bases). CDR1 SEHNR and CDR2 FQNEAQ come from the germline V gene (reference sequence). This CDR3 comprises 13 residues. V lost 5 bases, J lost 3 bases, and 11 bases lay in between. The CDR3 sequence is CASSGLGSYEQYF. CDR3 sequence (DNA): TGTGCCAGCAGCGGACTGGGCAGCTACGAGCAGTACTTC.

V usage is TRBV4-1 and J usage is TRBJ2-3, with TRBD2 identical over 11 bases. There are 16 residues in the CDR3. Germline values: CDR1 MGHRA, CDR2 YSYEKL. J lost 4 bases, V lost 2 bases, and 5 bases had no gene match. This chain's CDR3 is CASSQITSGGADTQYF. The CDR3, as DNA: TGCGCCAGCAGCCAAATCACTAGCGGGGGTGCAGATACGCAGTATTTT.

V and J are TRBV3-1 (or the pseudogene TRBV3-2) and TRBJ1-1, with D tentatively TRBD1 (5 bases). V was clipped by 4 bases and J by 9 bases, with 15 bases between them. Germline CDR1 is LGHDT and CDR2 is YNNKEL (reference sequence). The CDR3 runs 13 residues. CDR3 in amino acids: CASSLGGGPQAFF. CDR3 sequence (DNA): TGTGCCAGCAGCCTTGGTGGGGGACCCCAAGCTTTCTTT.

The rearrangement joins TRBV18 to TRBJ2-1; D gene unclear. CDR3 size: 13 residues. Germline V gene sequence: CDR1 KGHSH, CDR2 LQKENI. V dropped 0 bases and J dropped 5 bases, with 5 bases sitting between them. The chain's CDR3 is CASSPPSNNEQFF. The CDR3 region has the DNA TGTGCCAGCTCACCACCCAGTAACAATGAGCAGTTCTTC.

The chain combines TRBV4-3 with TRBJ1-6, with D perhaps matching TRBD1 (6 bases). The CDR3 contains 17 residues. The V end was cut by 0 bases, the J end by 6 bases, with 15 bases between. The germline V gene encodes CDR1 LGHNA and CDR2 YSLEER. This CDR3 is CASSQDLRGGGNSPLHF. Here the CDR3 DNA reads TGCGCCAGCAGCCAAGACCTCAGGGGAGGGGGTAATTCACCCCTCCACTTT.

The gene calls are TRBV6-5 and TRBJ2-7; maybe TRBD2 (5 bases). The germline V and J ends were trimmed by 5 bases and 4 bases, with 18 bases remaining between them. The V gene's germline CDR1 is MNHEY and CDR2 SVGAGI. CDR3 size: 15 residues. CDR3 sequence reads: CASSLGMRVSYEQYF. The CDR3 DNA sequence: TGTGCCAGCAGTCTGGGGATGAGGGTGAGTTACGAGCAGTACTTC.

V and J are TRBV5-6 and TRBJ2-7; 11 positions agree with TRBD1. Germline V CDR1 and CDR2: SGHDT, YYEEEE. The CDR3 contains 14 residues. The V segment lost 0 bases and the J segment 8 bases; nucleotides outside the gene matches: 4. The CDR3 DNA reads TGTGCCAGCAGCTTGGAAGGGACAGGGGGGAAGCAGTACTTC. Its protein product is CASSLEGTGGKQYF.

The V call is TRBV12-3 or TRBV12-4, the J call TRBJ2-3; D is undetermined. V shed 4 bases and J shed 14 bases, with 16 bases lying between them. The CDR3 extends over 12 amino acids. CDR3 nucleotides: TGTGCCAGCAGTTCCGAGAGCTTCTCCCCGTATTTT. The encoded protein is CASSSESFSPYF.

CDR3 DNA sequence: TGCAGCGCTGACAGCTATGGCTACACCTTC. Translating it yields CSADSYGYTF. The chain recombines TRBV29-1 with TRBJ1-2; D possibly corresponds to TRBD1 (5 bases). The germline V and J ends were trimmed by 7 bases and 4 bases, with 7 bases remaining between them. Germline V lookup: CDR1 SQVTM, CDR2 ANQGSEA. CDR3 length: 10 residues.

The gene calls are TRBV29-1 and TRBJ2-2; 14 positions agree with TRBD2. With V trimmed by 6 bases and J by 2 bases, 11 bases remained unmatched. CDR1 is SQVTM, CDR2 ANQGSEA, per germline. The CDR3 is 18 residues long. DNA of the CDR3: TGCAGCGTGAAAGGGGGGACTAGCGGGAGTCCCAACACCGGGGAGCTGTTTTTT. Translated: CSVKGGTSGSPNTGELFF.

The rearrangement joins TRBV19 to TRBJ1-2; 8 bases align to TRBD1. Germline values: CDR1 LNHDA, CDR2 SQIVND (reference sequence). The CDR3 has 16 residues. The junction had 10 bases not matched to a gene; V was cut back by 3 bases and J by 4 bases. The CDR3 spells CASSMSGTGWAYGYTF. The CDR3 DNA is TGTGCCAGTAGTATGTCCGGGACAGGATGGGCCTATGGCTACACCTTC.

CDR3 DNA sequence: TGTGCCAGCACCCTGAGGAAGCGAACAGAAAATCAGCCCCAGCATTTT. Translation: CASTLRKRTENQPQHF. The V and J genes are TRBV27 and TRBJ1-5; D unclear. The germline V gene has CDR1 MNHEY and CDR2 SMNVEV (reference sequence). Trimming stripped 7 bases from V and 4 bases from J, with 20 bases between. This CDR3 has 16 amino acids.

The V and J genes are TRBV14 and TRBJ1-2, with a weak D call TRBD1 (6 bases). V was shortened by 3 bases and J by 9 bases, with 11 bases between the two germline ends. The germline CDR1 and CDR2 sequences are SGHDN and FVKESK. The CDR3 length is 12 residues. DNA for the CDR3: TGTGCCAGCAGCCACCCTCAGGGGAGCTACACCTTC. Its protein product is CASSHPQGSYTF.

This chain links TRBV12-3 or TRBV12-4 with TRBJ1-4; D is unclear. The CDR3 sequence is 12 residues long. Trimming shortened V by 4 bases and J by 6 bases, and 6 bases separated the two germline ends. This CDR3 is CASSYGDEKLFF. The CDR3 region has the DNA TGTGCCAGCAGTTACGGAGATGAAAAACTGTTTTTT.

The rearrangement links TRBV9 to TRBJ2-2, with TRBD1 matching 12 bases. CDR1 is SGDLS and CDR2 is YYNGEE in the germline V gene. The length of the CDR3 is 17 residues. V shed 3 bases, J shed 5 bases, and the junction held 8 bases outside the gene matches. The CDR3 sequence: CASSEGTGGVGTGELFF. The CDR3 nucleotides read TGTGCCAGCAGCGAGGGGACAGGGGGCGTGGGTACCGGGGAGCTGTTTTTT. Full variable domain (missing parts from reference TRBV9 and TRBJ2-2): DSGVTQTPKHLITATGQRVTLRCSPRSGDLSVYWYQQSLDQGLQFLIQYYNGEERAKGNILERFSAQQFPDLHSELNLSSLELGDSALYFCASSEGTGGVGTGELFFGEGSRLTVL.

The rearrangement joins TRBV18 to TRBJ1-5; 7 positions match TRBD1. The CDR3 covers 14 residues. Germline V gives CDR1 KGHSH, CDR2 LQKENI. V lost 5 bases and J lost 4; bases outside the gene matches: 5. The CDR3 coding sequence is TGTGCCAGCTCAACGGACAGGCAAAATCAGCCCCAGCATTTT. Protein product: CASSTDRQNQPQHF.